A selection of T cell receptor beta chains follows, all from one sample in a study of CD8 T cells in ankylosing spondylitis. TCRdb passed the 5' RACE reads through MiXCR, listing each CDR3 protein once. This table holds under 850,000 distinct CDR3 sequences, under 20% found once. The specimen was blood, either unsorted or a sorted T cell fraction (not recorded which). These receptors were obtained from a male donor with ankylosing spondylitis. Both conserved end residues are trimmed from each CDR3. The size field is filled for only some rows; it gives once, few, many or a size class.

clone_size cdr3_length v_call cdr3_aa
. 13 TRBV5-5 ASSFITGDIDEQY
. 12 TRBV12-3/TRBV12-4 ASSPSGSHHEQY
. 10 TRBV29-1 SVGLVKNIQY
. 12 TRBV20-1 SAREVGLTYEQY
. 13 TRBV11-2 ASSLKEGPNYGYT
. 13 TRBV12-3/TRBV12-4 ASSSRGTYNSPLH
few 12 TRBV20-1 SARTTYPNYGYT
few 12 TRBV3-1 ASSPSPTGMPLH
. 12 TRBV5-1 ASTSGGPQETQY
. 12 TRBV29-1 SVEVLGQHGELF
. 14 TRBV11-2 ASSPYPPPTVDEAF
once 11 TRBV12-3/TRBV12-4 ASSFDKGSPLH
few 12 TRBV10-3 AISESAGVGEQY
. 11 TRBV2 ARAIQANTEAF
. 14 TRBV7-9 ASSLEGLSSTDTQY
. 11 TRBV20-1 SARRESPDTQY
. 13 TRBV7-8 ASSYDRVPQETQY
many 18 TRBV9 ASSVDYLRDSEGSYNEQF
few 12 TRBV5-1 ASSLVAGGYGYT
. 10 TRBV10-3 AISEGVAEAF
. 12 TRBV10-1 ASSDGQYPYEQY
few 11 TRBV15 ATSRDQRETQY
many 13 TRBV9 ASSLGQNSGNTIY
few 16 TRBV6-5 ASSSLRLAGGSYNEQF
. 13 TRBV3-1 ASSQDLVRIYEQY
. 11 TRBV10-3 AISGTGMVGYT
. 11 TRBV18 ASSPNRQDEQF
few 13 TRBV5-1 ASSYIPGSEETQY
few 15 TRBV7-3 ASRNPGTASSGNTIY
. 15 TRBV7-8 ASSAMQGGFSNQPQH
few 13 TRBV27 ASSRWDSRYNEQF
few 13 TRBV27 ASSLSGAGNQPQH
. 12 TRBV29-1 SVELEGLLWEQF
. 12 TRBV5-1 ASSLGDSEETQY
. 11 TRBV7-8 ASSPGVRDGYT
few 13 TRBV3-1 ASSRTGQGLHEQY
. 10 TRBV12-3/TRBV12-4 ASSGYTGELF
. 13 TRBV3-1 ASSHGGMNNQPQH
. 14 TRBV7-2 ASSLLGLASTGELF
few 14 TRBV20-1 SARGLRTELLYEQY
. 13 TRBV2 ASRPLAGGRYEQY
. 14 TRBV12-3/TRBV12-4 ASSLGQGYSNQPQH
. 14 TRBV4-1 ASSLRSGSGANVLT
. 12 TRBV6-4 ASSGQGASETQY
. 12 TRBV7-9 ASSLVQGSHEQY